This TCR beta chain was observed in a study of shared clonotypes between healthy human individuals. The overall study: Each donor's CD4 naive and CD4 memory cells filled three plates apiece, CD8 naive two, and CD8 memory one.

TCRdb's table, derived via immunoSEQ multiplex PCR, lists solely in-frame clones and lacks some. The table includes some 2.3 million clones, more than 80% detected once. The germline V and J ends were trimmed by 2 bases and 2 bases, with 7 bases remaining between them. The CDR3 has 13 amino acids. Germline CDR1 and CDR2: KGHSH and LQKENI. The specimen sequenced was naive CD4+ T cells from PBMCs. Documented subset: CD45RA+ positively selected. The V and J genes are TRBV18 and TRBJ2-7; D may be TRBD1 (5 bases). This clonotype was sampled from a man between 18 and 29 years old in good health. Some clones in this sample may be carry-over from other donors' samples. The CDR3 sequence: CASSPATAYEQYF. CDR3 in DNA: TGTGCCAGCTCACCAGCGACAGCCTACGAGCAGTACTTC.